Following are 18 T cell receptor beta chains from one sample sequenced in a study of T cells expressing NK-cell markers. TCRdb reprocessed the 5' RACE reads; each CDR3 protein has one entry and no DNA is given. This repertoire includes roughly 300,000 distinct CDR3 sequences. The sequenced sample was blood T cells: a sorted CD56 or NKG2C T cell subset, CD4+ or CD8+ T cells, or bulk PBMC T cells (not recorded which). The source of these receptors is a woman aged 18 to 75 in good health.

The chain employs TRBV7-2 and TRBJ2-1; TCRdb returns TRBD1, unconfirmable since there is no DNA. The germline gives CDR1 SGHTA, CDR2 FQGNSA. The CDR3 is 15 amino acids. Here the CDR3 reads CASSLGTQLGNEQFF.

The J gene is TRBJ1-6, the V gene TRBV11-2; TCRdb proposes TRBD1, but this gene call is untestable without DNA. There are 16 residues in the CDR3. Germline CDR1 SGHAT, CDR2 FQNNGV. The chain's CDR3 is CASSFRDRGPNSPLHF.

This rearrangement joins TRBV3-1 to TRBJ2-1. CDR1 LGHDT and CDR2 YNNKEL come from the germline V gene (reference sequence). The CDR3 is made up of 11 amino acids. Here the CDR3 reads CASSQGNEQFF.

The chain carries TRBV9 and TRBJ2-5; TCRdb's D gene call, TRBD1, goes unchecked for lack of DNA. This CDR3 contains 17 residues. CDR1 SGDLS and CDR2 YYNGEE come from the germline V gene. CDR3 region: CASSVDPGWGSQETQYF.

The chain recombines TRBV10-3 with TRBJ2-3. Germline V lookup: CDR1 ENHRY, CDR2 SYGVKD. This CDR3 has 12 residues. CDR3 protein: CAISEGKDTQYF.

The V gene is TRBV5-6, the J gene TRBJ1-2. The CDR3 spans 16 residues. CDR1 and CDR2 (germline): SGHDT, YYEEEE. CDR3 loop: CASSLDRVSVGYGYTF.

J is TRBJ1-5 and V is TRBV28; with no DNA, the TCRdb D assignment of TRBD1 cannot be verified. This CDR3 spans 15 amino acids. Germline assignment: CDR1 MDHEN and CDR2 SYDVKM. CDR3 sequence reads: CASTVTGTGNQPQHF.

The rearrangement links TRBV20-1 to TRBJ2-5. Germline V gene lookup returns CDR1 DFQATT and CDR2 SNEGSKA (reference sequence). The CDR3 runs to 13 residues. CDR3 residues: CSARDSVGETQYF.

The chain carries TRBV30 and TRBJ2-5; TCRdb names TRBD1, which stays unverified in the absence of DNA. Germline loops: CDR1 GTSNPN, CDR2 SVGIG (reference sequence). The CDR3 sequence is 15 residues long. The CDR3 reads CAWHHRGSLGETQYF. The whole variable domain, filled in from reference TRBV30 and TRBJ2-5, reads SQTIHQWPATLVQPVGSPLSLECTVEGTSNPNLYWYRQAAGRGLQLLFYSVGIGQISSEVPQNLSASRPQDRQFILSSKKLLLSDSGFYLCAWHHRGSLGETQYFGPGTRLLVL.

The chain is built from TRBV5-1 and TRBJ2-3; TCRdb designates TRBD1, a call that cannot be tested without DNA. The CDR3 length is 14 residues. The germline V gene has CDR1 SGHRS and CDR2 YFSETQ. CDR3 in amino acids: CASSRTGWADTQYF.

The V call is TRBV5-6, the J call TRBJ1-2. Looked up from germline, CDR1 is SGHDT and CDR2 is YYEEEE. The CDR3 contains 15 residues. The CDR3 here is CASNLRGGRLYGYTF.

The genes are TRBV12-3 or TRBV12-4 and TRBJ1-6; TCRdb picks TRBD1, but there is no DNA to check that call. The CDR3 loop spans 14 amino acids. CDR3: CASSLSTGASPLHF.

CDR3 amino acids: CASSLHTQETQYF. The gene calls are TRBV7-3 and TRBJ2-5. Germline loops: CDR1 SGHTA, CDR2 FQGTGA. The CDR3 extends over 13 amino acids.

V usage is TRBV6-1 and J usage is TRBJ1-6; the D call of TRBD1 rests on TCRdb alone, since no DNA is present to check it. CDR1 and CDR2 (germline): MNHNS, SASEGT. The CDR3 consists of 16 residues. The CDR3 spells CASTSTITGAASPLHF.

This chain uses TRBV11-1 with TRBJ2-1; there is no DNA to check the TCRdb D call of TRBD2. The CDR3 runs 15 residues. Germline CDR1 SGHAT, CDR2 FQDESV (reference sequence). The CDR3 region is CASSPGLVTFNEQFF.

The rearrangement joins TRBV14 to TRBJ2-1; the D gene TCRdb calls, TRBD2, cannot be checked with no DNA. Germline CDR1 reads SGHDN; CDR2 reads FVKESK. This CDR3 region has 15 residues. This CDR3 reads CASRLAGTSYNEQFF.

The chain recombines TRBV12-3 or TRBV12-4 with TRBJ1-5; lacking DNA, the TRBD1 call made by TCRdb goes unchecked. The length of the CDR3 is 13 residues. CDR3 sequence: CASTPTGKQPQHF.

The CDR3: CASSPAGTRSTDTQYF. The chain links TRBV7-2 to TRBJ2-3; TCRdb calls TRBD2, which cannot be checked without DNA. The CDR3 loop spans 16 amino acids. Germline assignment: CDR1 SGHTA and CDR2 FQGNSA.